This T cell receptor beta chain was sequenced for a study of blood T cell repertoires in COVID-19. With 8 bases removed from V and 7 bases from J, the gap between germline ends came to 12 bases. Looked up from germline, CDR1 is LNHDA and CDR2 is SQIVND (reference sequence). This CDR3 spans 12 amino acids. TCRdb keeps only in-frame clones here, not all; method: immunoSEQ multiplex PCR. The table has under 200,000 clones, approximately 86% seen once. The sequence was collected from a man between 18 and 35 years old with acute or convalescent COVID-19. The chain uses TRBV19 and TRBJ1-5; D gene ambiguous. The specimen was peripheral blood. This chain's CDR3 is CASLGRVQPQHF. CDR3 in DNA: TGTGCCAGTCTTGGGAGAGTACAGCCCCAGCATTTT.